This T cell receptor (beta chain) stems from a study of OX40 agonist ivuxolimab in advanced cancers. Study findings and constraints: There were also nonresponders showing low normalized T-cell clonal expansion. Clones of CD4+ and CD8+ blood T cells grew by week 6 at doses of 0.1 to 3.0 mg/kg.

Points on this clone: What it recognizes is unknown.

Sequenced by immunoSEQ multiplex PCR; TCRdb stores in-frame clones only, minus some. The sample has roughly 49,000 clones, under 90% seen once; the top ten hold over 5%. The clonotype comes from an adult with an advanced solid tumor such as melanoma, head and neck, liver or kidney cancer. The sample was CD4+ or CD8+ T cells sorted from blood, taken in a trial of the OX40 agonist ivuxolimab.

CDR3 sequence reads: CASSLEATSNYGYTF. CDR3 nucleotides: TGTGCCAGCAGCTTGGAGGCTACTTCTAACTATGGCTACACCTTC. The chain employs TRBV7-9 and TRBJ1-2; D uncertain. Germline CDR1 reads SEHNR; CDR2 reads FQNEAQ (reference sequence). The CDR3 extends over 15 amino acids. Trimming shortened V by 3 bases and J by 0 bases, and 11 bases separated the two germline ends.